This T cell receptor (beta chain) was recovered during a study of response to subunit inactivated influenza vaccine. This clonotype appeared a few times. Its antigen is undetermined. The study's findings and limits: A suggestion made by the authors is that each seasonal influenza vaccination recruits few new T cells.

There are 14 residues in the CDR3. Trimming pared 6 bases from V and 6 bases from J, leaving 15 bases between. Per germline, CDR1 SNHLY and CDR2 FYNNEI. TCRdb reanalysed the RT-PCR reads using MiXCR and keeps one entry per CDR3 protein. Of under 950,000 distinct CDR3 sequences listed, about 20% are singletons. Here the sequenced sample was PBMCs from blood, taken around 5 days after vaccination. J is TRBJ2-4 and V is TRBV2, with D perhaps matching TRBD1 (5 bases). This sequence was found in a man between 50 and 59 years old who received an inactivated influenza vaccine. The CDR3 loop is CASRSVKGINIQYF. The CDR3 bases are TGTGCCAGCAGATCCGTGAAGGGGATAAACATTCAGTACTTC.